The present T cell receptor (beta chain) was sequenced within a study of OX40 agonist ivuxolimab in advanced cancers. Across the whole study: People in dose escalation had one of these cancers: hepatocellular carcinoma, melanoma, renal cell or head and neck cancer.

Repertoires were generated with immunoSEQ multiplex PCR, while TCRdb's copy carries only in-frame clones and drops some. This table has 70,000 to 75,000 clones, around four fifths appearing once. Blood samples were obtained at baseline, cycle 4 day 1, and cycle 7 day 1. Germline CDR1 and CDR2: MNHEY and SMNVEV (reference sequence). CDR3 size: 14 residues. The V end lost 0 bases, the J end lost 7 bases, and 12 bases lay between the germline ends. The sample was CD4+ or CD8+ T cells sorted from blood, taken in a trial of the OX40 agonist ivuxolimab. V usage is TRBV27 and J usage is TRBJ1-2; D not certain. The receptor was derived from an adult with an advanced solid tumor such as melanoma, head and neck, liver or kidney cancer. The chain's CDR3 is CASSLSGSSAGYTF. In DNA, the CDR3 is TGTGCCAGCAGTTTATCCGGGAGTTCCGCTGGCTACACCTTC.